This TCR beta chain was retrieved from a study of OX40 agonist ivuxolimab in advanced cancers. In terms of the full investigation: Ivuxolimab, which targeted the costimulatory receptor OX40 (CD134), was an agonistic, fully human IgG2 monoclonal antibody. The paper reports the monotherapy dose-escalation portion (N ≈ 50 patients) of the phase I ivuxolimab trial. Of the roughly 50 dose-escalation patients, hepatocellular carcinoma was present in about 20, melanoma in some 15, renal cell carcinoma in 9 and head and neck cancer in 9. Peripheral TCRbeta sequencing aimed to test whether ivuxolimab altered TCR sequence diversity and caused clonal T-cell expansion. Patients were allowed to have had prior anti-PD-1, anti-PD-L1 or anti-CTLA-4 therapy, and approximately 40% of the dose-escalation patients had previously received checkpoint inhibitors. The dose-escalation cohort was about 86% male with a mean age of roughly 62 years, ranging from about 23 to 85. Intravenous ivuxolimab was administered to patients every 2 weeks at six dose levels: 0.01, 0.1, 0.3, 1.5, 3 and 10 mg/kg. Three dose-escalation patients achieved partial responses, one with hepatocellular carcinoma and two with cutaneous melanoma. Overall study results and their limits: The antigen specificity of the clonally expanded peripheral T cells was not determined. At doses of 0.1 to 3.0 mg/kg, clonal expansion of both CD4+ and CD8+ T cells in blood was seen between baseline and week 6. After ivuxolimab, more expanded clones were found on average in CD8+ T cells than in CD4+ T cells. Low levels of normalized T-cell clonal expansion were also seen in some nonresponding patients. In the 0.1-3.0 mg/kg groups, partial responders had among the lowest normalized peripheral clonal expansion, particularly in CD8+ T cells.

To sequence the TCRbeta CDR3 region, genomic DNA was isolated from the sorted cells. The immunoSEQ Assay was used for sequencing of TCRbeta CDR3 regions. Sourced from immuneACCESS, this table was stored by TCRdb with only in-frame sequences that have V and J called. A share of the clones is absent; for the studies checked, an unresolved V gene accounts for under half, and the remainder has no known explanation. The sample contains tens of thousands of clones, 81% of them found a single time. 5.5% to 7% of the sample is held by the ten biggest clonotypes. The trial excluded patients who had a history of autoimmune disease or who were on systemic immunosuppression. Peripheral blood for TCR sequencing was collected from all dose cohorts at baseline, on cycle 4 day 1, and on cycle 7 day 1. The samples were drawn from a first-in-human, open-label, multicenter phase I dose-escalation trial of ivuxolimab. Adults with locally advanced or metastatic melanoma, renal cell, hepatocellular, or head and neck squamous cell carcinoma were enrolled in the trial. Before TCR sequencing, CD4+ and CD8+ T cells were separately sorted from peripheral blood.

From the germline V gene (reference sequence), CDR1 is PRHDT and CDR2 is FYEKMQ. V is reduced by 0 bases and J by 0 bases, leaving a spacing of 2 bases between them. The cysteine opens and the phenylalanine closes a CDR3 of 13 amino acids. Only the CDR3 part of the read is kept: 39 bases, read in frame from the first base. With respect to this clone: It has no known antigen specificity. Per-base quality was not reported, and no clone a single base away is much larger than it.

The receptor comes from an adult with an advanced solid tumor such as melanoma, head and neck, liver or kidney cancer. The material was CD4+ or CD8+ T cells sorted from blood, obtained in a trial of the OX40 agonist ivuxolimab. The sequence is built from TRBV13 and TRBJ1-1; the D gene cannot be named for sure. The CDR3 region: CASSLGVNTEAFF. The bases are TGTGCCAGCAGCTTAGGTGTGAACACTGAAGCTTTCTTT.